Listed below are T cell receptor beta chains from one sample, sequenced in a study of T cells after yellow fever vaccination. TCRdb ran MiXCR on the 5' RACE reads and lists one entry per CDR3 protein. The sample lists about 340,000 distinct CDR3 sequences, under 15% occurring once. The specimen comprised CD4+ T cells sorted from PBMCs, sampled 15 days after the yellow fever booster vaccination. The receptors were sampled from a young man who received the YFV17D yellow fever vaccine. CDR3s include the opening cysteine and the closing phenylalanine or tryptophan. Each record gives: V gene, CDR3 length, J gene, CDR3 protein.

TRBV11-2	14	TRBJ2-1	CASSLGQGYNEQFF
TRBV18	16	TRBJ1-5	CASSPAGTGGLEPQHF
TRBV7-9	15	TRBJ2-5	CASSLVSVQLETQYF
TRBV20-1	15	TRBJ1-6	CSARLTGRGNSPLHF
TRBV5-1	15	TRBJ2-7	CASSLVGSPSYEQYF
TRBV6-1	15	TRBJ1-6	CASNPTDANHSPLHF
TRBV7-9	15	TRBJ1-1	CASSPPGHRDTEAFF
TRBV21-1	15	TRBJ2-3	CASSDPGKFTDTQYF
TRBV5-5	17	TRBJ1-3	CASSLITPWSGGNTIYF
TRBV7-3	13	TRBJ1-1	CASSRDKNTEAFF
TRBV6-1	14	TRBJ2-1	CASSGGGLDNEQFF
TRBV4-3	17	TRBJ2-2	CASSRMDRASNTGELFF
TRBV13	13	TRBJ2-6	CASGGPGANVLTF
TRBV15	14	TRBJ2-3	CATSRAPSTDTQYF
TRBV20-1	12	TRBJ2-1	CSAQKIFREQFF
TRBV4-3	16	TRBJ2-5	CASSQGGRLAVETQYF
TRBV15	17	TRBJ2-4	CATSRDLREGGWNIQYF
TRBV9	13	TRBJ1-2	CASSVQVSSGYTF
TRBV4-3	14	TRBJ2-1	CASSQDRGGNEQFF
TRBV5-1	16	TRBJ2-1	CASRGLALSSYNEQFF
TRBV4-1	16	TRBJ2-2	CASSQEDRGRTGELFF
TRBV6-1	14	TRBJ2-3	CASETGGATDTQYF
TRBV5-1	14	TRBJ2-5	CASSFGGTRETQYF
TRBV13	17	TRBJ2-3	CASSRGERGPGTDTQYF
TRBV7-3	14	TRBJ1-1	CASSSGAANTEAFF
TRBV18	13	TRBJ2-1	CASSSRALNEQFF
TRBV20-1	13	TRBJ2-5	CSATGTPQETQYF
TRBV7-9	13	TRBJ2-3	CASSLLGGDTQYF
TRBV4-3	18	TRBJ2-6	CASSQDPGHFSGANVLTF
TRBV30	14	TRBJ2-7	CAWSGTVLSYEQYF
TRBV12-3/TRBV12-4	11	TRBJ1-3	CATRGGNTIYF
TRBV7-3	12	TRBJ2-1	CASSSYGNEQFF
TRBV7-2	14	TRBJ2-3	CASSVQGAADTQYF
TRBV27	13	TRBJ2-7	CASSSYALYEQYF
TRBV21-1	15	TRBJ2-4	CASRTSGGELNIQYF
TRBV5-1	12	TRBJ1-2	CASSGDKGGYTF
TRBV5-1	15	TRBJ2-5	CASSFSGTGEETQYF
TRBV7-8	15	TRBJ1-6	CASSLAPGSNSPLHF
TRBV5-1	13	TRBJ2-1	CASSFRGLDEQFF